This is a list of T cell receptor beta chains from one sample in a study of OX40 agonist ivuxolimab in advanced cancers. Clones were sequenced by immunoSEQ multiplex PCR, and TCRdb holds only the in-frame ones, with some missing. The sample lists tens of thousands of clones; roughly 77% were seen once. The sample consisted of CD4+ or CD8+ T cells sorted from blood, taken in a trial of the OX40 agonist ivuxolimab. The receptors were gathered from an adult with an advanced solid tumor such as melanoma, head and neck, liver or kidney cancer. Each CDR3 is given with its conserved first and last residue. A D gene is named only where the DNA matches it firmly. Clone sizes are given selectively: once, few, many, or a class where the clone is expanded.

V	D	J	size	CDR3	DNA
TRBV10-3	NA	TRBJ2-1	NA	CATWTRKALDEQFF	TGTGCCACCTGGACTCGCAAAGCTCTGGATGAGCAGTTCTTC
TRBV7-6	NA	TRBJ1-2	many	CASSLAGSYGYTF	TGTGCCAGCAGCTTAGCGGGTAGTTATGGCTACACCTTC
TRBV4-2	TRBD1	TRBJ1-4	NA	CASSPQGRDEKLFF	TGTGCCAGCAGCCCACAGGGGAGGGATGAAAAACTGTTTTTT
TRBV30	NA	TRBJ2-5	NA	CAWSERPGVTQYF	TGTGCCTGGAGTGAGCGGCCCGGGGTGACCCAGTACTTC
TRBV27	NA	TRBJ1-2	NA	CASSLGDSTNYGYTF	TGTGCCAGCAGTTTGGGTGATTCAACTAACTATGGCTACACCTTC
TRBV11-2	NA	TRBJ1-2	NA	CASSLESLQELGYTF	TGTGCCAGCAGCTTAGAGAGCTTACAGGAGCTTGGCTACACCTTC
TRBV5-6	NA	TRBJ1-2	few	CASSFGQSNYGYTF	TGTGCCAGCAGCTTCGGCCAGTCTAACTATGGCTACACCTTC
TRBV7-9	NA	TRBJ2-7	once	CASGPGPLYEQYF	TGTGCCAGTGGTCCAGGGCCTCTATACGAGCAGTACTTC
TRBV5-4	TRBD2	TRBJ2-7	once	CASSLRLAGEEEQYF	TGTGCCAGCAGCTTGCGACTAGCGGGAGAGGAAGAGCAGTACTTC
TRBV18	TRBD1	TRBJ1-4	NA	CASSPGQGSEKLFF	TGTGCCAGCTCTCCGGGACAGGGGTCGGAAAAACTGTTTTTT
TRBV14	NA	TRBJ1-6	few	CASSQEGYSPLHF	TGTGCCAGCAGCCAAGAAGGGTATTCACCCCTCCACTTT
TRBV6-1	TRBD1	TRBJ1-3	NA	CASREGARGNTIYF	TGTGCCAGCAGAGAGGGGGCTAGAGGAAACACCATATATTTT
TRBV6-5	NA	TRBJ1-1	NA	CASSYRASNTEAFF	TGTGCCAGCAGTTATAGGGCGTCGAACACTGAAGCTTTCTTT
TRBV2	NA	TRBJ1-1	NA	CASSGPAGDTEAFF	TGTGCCAGCAGTGGCCCTGCAGGGGACACTGAAGCTTTCTTT
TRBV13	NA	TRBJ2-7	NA	CASSSGPGQYF	TGTGCCAGCAGTTCCGGGCCGGGGCAGTACTTC
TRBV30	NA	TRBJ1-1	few	CAWSKYSPNTEAFF	TGTGCCTGGAGTAAGTATTCGCCGAACACTGAAGCTTTCTTT
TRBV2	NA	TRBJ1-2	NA	CASSEGLGRQAGYTF	TGTGCCAGCAGTGAAGGGTTAGGGCGGCAGGCTGGCTACACCTTC
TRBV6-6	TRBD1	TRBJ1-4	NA	CASSSGTGRLFF	TGTGCCAGCAGTTCAGGGACAGGCCGCCTGTTTTTT
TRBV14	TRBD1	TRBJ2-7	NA	CASNTQGWPYEQYF	TGTGCCAGCAACACACAGGGGTGGCCCTACGAGCAGTACTTC
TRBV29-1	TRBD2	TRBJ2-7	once	CSVSIERGAYEQYF	TGCAGCGTTTCAATTGAGCGGGGGGCCTACGAGCAGTACTTC
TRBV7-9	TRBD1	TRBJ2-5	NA	CASSLLQGETQYF	TGTGCCAGCAGCTTATTACAGGGGGAGACCCAGTACTTC
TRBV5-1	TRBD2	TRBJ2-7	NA	CASSLYGGLVFYEQYF	TGCGCCAGCAGCTTATACGGGGGACTAGTGTTCTACGAGCAGTACTTC
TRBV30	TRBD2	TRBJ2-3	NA	CAWRKGGSGADTQYF	TGTGCCTGGAGGAAGGGAGGGAGCGGGGCAGATACGCAGTATTTT
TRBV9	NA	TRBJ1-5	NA	CASSFRDSNQPQHF	TGTGCCAGCAGCTTCCGGGACAGCAATCAGCCCCAGCATTTT
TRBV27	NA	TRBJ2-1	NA	CASSSGQTYNEQFF	TGTGCCAGCAGTTCCGGCCAAACCTACAATGAGCAGTTCTTC
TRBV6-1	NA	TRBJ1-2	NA	CASSDWGAKGYTF	TGTGCCAGCAGTGATTGGGGGGCTAAGGGCTACACCTTC
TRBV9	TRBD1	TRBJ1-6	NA	CASSAGQGANSPLHF	TGTGCCAGCAGCGCCGGACAGGGAGCGAATTCACCCCTCCACTTT
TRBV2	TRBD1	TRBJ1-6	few	CASSLGTGGSPLHF	TGTGCCAGCAGTTTGGGGACAGGAGGGTCACCCCTCCACTTT
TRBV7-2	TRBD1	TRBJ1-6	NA	CASSSTGTGTRPLHF	TGTGCCAGCAGCTCAACCGGGACAGGGACGCGGCCCCTCCACTTT
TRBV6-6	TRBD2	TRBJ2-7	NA	CASSYSSGALGEQYF	TGTGCCAGCAGTTACTCGAGCGGGGCCCTTGGCGAGCAGTACTTC
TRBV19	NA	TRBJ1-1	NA	CASSTGGGETEAFF	TGTGCCAGTAGTACCGGCGGGGGGGAGACTGAAGCTTTCTTT
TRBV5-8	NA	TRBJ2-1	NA	CASTEMVTYNEQFF	TGTGCCAGCACAGAAATGGTTACCTACAATGAGCAGTTCTTC
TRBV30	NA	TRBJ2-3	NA	CAWAITDTQYF	TGTGCCTGGGCGATTACAGATACGCAGTATTTT
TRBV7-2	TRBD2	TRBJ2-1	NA	CASSNIAGLGGEQFF	TGTGCCAGCAGCAACATAGCGGGGCTGGGGGGTGAGCAGTTCTTC
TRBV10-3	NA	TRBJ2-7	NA	CAISESGGAFEQYF	TGTGCCATCAGTGAGTCGGGGGGAGCGTTCGAGCAGTACTTC
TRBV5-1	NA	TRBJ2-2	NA	CASSLFGQANTGELFF	TGCGCCAGCAGCTTGTTCGGGCAGGCGAACACCGGGGAGCTGTTTTTT
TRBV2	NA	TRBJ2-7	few	CASRQDEQYF	TGTGCCAGCAGGCAGGACGAGCAGTACTTC
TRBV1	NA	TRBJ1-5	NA	CTSSQDRGDRQPQHF	TGCACCAGCAGCCAAGATCGGGGAGACCGGCAGCCCCAGCATTTT
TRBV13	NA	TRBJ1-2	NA	CASSLPGIDYGYTF	TGTGCCAGCAGCTTACCGGGTATTGACTATGGCTACACCTTC
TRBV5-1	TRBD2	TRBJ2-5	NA	CASSSGLAGEEGETQYF	TGCGCCAGCAGCTCCGGACTAGCGGGGGAAGAGGGGGAGACCCAGTACTTC
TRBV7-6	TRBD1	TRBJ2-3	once	CASSLRQGLTDTQYF	TGTGCCAGCAGCTTAAGACAGGGATTAACAGATACGCAGTATTTT
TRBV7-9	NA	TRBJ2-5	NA	CASSSDSGSGQTQYF	TGTGCCAGCAGCTCTGACTCGGGGAGCGGACAGACCCAGTACTTC
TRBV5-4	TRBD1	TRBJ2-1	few	CATSGQDRDRNEQFF	TGTGCCACTTCAGGACAGGACAGGGATAGGAATGAGCAGTTCTTC
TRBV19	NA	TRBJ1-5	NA	CASSPRVGREGVHSNQPQHF	TGTGCCAGTAGTCCCCGGGTGGGCCGAGAGGGAGTACATAGCAATCAGCCCCAGCATTTT
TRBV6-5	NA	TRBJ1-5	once	CASSSQMGDQPQHF	TGTGCCAGCAGTAGTCAGATGGGAGATCAGCCCCAGCATTTT
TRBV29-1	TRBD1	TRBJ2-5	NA	CSVEEGQGGETQYF	TGCAGCGTTGAAGAGGGACAGGGGGGAGAGACCCAGTACTTC
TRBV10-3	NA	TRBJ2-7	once	CATQGLNEQYF	TGTGCCACCCAGGGTTTGAACGAGCAGTACTTC
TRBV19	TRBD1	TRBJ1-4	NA	CASTRTGTEKLFF	TGTGCCAGTACCCGGACAGGGACCGAAAAACTGTTTTTT
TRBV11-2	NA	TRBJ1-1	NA	CASSLRRTGLEAFF	TGTGCCAGCAGCTTAAGGAGGACGGGACTTGAAGCTTTCTTT
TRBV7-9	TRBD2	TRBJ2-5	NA	CASSSGGGAQYF	TGTGCCAGCAGCTCCGGGGGAGGGGCCCAGTACTTC